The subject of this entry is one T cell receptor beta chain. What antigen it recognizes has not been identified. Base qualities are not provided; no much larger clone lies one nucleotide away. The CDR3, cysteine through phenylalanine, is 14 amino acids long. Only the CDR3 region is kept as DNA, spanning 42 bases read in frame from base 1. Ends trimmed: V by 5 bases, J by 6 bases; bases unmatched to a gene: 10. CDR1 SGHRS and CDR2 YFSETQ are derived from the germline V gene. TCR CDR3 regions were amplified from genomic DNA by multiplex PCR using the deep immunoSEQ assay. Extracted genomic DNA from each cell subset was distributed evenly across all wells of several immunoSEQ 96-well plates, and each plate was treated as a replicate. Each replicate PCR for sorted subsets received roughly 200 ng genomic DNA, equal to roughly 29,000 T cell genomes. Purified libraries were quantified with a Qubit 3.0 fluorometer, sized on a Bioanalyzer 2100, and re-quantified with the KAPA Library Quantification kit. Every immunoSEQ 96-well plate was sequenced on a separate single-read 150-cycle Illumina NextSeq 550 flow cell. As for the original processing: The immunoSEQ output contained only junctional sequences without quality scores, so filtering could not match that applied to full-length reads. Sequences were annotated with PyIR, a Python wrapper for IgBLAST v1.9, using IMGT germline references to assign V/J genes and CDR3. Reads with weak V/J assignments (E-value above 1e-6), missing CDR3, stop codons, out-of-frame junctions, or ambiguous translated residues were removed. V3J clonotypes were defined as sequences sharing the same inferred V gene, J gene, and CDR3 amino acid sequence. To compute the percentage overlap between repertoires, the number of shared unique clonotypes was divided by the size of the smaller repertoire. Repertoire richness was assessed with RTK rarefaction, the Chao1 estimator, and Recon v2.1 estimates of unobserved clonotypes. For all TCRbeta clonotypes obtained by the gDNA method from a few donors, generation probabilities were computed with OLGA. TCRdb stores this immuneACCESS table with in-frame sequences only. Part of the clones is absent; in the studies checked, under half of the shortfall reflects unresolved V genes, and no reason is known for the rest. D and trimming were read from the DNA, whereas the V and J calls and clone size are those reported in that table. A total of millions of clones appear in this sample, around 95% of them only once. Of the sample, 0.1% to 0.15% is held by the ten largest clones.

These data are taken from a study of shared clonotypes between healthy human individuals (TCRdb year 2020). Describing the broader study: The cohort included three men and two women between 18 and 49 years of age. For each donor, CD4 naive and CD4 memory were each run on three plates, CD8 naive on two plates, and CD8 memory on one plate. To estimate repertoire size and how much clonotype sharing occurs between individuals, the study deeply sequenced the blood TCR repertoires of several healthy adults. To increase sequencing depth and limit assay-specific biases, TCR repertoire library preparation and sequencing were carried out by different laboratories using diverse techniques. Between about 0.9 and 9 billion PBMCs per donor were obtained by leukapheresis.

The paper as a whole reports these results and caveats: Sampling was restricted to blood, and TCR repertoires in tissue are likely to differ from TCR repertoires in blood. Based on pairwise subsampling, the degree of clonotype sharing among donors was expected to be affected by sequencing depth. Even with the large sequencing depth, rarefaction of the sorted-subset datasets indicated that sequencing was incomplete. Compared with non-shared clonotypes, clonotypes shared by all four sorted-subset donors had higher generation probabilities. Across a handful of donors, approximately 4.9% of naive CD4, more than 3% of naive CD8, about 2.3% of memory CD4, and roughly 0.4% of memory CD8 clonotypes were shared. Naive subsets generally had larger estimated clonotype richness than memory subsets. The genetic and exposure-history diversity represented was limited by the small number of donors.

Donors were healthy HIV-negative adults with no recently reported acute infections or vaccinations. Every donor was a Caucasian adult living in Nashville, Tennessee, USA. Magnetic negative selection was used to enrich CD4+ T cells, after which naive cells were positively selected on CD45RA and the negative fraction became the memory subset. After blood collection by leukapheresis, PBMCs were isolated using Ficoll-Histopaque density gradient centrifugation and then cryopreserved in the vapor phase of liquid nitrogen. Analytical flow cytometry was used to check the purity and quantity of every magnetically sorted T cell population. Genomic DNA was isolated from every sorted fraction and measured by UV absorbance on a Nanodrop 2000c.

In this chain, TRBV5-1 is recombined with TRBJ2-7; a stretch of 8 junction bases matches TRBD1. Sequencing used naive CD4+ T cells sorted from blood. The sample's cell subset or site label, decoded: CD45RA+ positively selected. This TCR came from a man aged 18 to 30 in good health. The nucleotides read TGCGCCAGCAGTCAGAGGACAGGGCTCGCCGAGCAGTACTTC. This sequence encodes CASSQRTGLAEQYF.